This T cell receptor beta chain was found in a study of shared clonotypes between healthy human individuals. Study-level findings and limits: The researchers took only blood, and tissue repertoires probably look different. With a few donors compared, 4.5% to 6.5% of naive CD4 clonotypes were shared.

The CDR3 is 14 residues long. Trimming removed 5 bases from V and 3 bases from J, with 13 bases in between. In germline, CDR1 is SEHNR, CDR2 FQNEAQ (reference sequence). As defined, naive CD8 cells were CD45RO-negative and positively selected for CCR7, with terminally differentiated effector memory CD45RA+ cells excluded. Profiling relied on immunoSEQ multiplex PCR, and the TCRdb table lists in-frame clones only, not all of them. The sample has roughly 2.1 million clones, 85% to 95% seen once. Comment on this clone: The antigen remains unidentified.

The origin of this receptor is a man aged 18-30 years in good health. Some clones in this sample may be carry-over from other donors' samples. V is TRBV7-9 and J is TRBJ1-2; D remains ambiguous. The sequenced sample was naive CD8+ T cells from PBMCs. CDR3 coding DNA: TGTGCCAGCAGCACAGCGGGTCCTCACTATGGCTACACCTTC. It translates to CASSTAGPHYGYTF.